Listed below are T cell receptor beta chains from one sample, sequenced in a study of blood T cells in healthy people across ages. TCRdb analysed the 5' RACE reads with MiXCR anew, one entry per CDR3 protein. This sample has about 830,000 distinct CDR3 sequences, with approximately 59% found just once. What was sequenced was blood. These receptors were taken from a man aged 30-40 years in good health. CDR3s include the opening cysteine and the closing phenylalanine or tryptophan. The D gene is left open where the match is weak. Clone size, where shown, is once, few, many, or a class for clones that have expanded.

>NA|TRBV4-3|TRBJ2-1|few
CASSQVQGRGEQFF
TGCGCCAGCAGCCAAGTTCAGGGGCGGGGTGAGCAGTTCTTC
>TRBD1|TRBV20-1|TRBJ1-2|NA
CSARDIRGADFHGYTF
TGCAGTGCTAGAGATATCAGGGGGGCGGACTTCCATGGCTACACCTTC
>NA|TRBV29-1|TRBJ1-1|NA
CSVDPGGLAFF
TGCAGCGTTGATCCCGGAGGGTTGGCTTTCTTT
>TRBD1|TRBV9|TRBJ1-2|few
CASSVAGTGYGYTF
TGTGCCAGCAGCGTCGCCGGGACAGGGTATGGCTACACCTTC
>TRBD2|TRBV9|TRBJ2-3|many
CASSARREGRYTDTQYF
TGTGCCAGCAGCGCCCGGCGGGAGGGTCGCTACACAGATACGCAGTATTTT
>TRBD2|TRBV10-3|TRBJ2-1|few
CAIMGGGSNEQFF
TGTGCCATCATGGGCGGGGGGTCCAATGAGCAGTTCTTC
>NA|TRBV29-1|TRBJ1-1|NA
CSGGPGALFEAFF
TGCAGCGGGGGGCCAGGGGCACTCTTTGAAGCTTTCTTT
>TRBD2|TRBV3-1|TRBJ2-1|NA
CASSIGTSGVQFF
TGTGCCAGCAGTATCGGGACTAGCGGGGTGCAGTTCTTC
>NA|TRBV5-6|TRBJ1-5|NA
CASSSRGDYSNQPQHF
TGTGCCAGCAGCTCGCGGGGTGATTATAGCAATCAGCCCCAGCATTTT
>NA|TRBV29-1|TRBJ2-1|NA
CSVEDQEGAGIVAYNEQFF
TGCAGCGTTGAAGATCAGGAGGGCGCAGGGATCGTCGCCTACAATGAGCAGTTCTTC
>NA|TRBV3-1|TRBJ2-3|NA
CASSQGPSGGGDTQYF
TGTGCCAGCAGCCAAGGGCCCTCGGGGGGCGGAGATACGCAGTATTTT
>NA|TRBV29-1|TRBJ2-4|few
CSVEGGDKNIQYF
TGCAGCGTTGAGGGCGGAGACAAAAACATTCAGTACTTC
>NA|TRBV10-3|TRBJ2-7|few
CAIAASYEQYF
TGTGCCATCGCAGCGTCCTACGAGCAGTACTTC
>NA|TRBV9|TRBJ2-3|NA
CASSVGGVSTDTQYF
TGTGCCAGCAGCGTAGGGGGGGTTAGCACAGATACGCAGTATTTT
>NA|TRBV24-1|TRBJ2-1|NA
CATSDLFQEQFF
TGTGCCACCAGTGATTTGTTCCAAGAGCAGTTCTTC
>NA|TRBV20-1|TRBJ2-5|NA
CSAEGGEETQYF
TGCAGTGCAGAGGGGGGGGAAGAGACCCAGTACTTC
>TRBD1|TRBV4-2|TRBJ1-5|NA
CASSQQTGGNQPQHF
TGTGCCAGCAGCCAGCAAACAGGGGGGAATCAGCCCCAGCATTTT
>NA|TRBV6-2/TRBV6-3|TRBJ2-7|NA
CASTRGPTGGEQYF
TGTGCCAGCACAAGGGGACCGACAGGAGGGGAGCAGTACTTC
>TRBD1|TRBV7-9|TRBJ2-7|once
CASTRSTGGNYEQYF
TGTGCCAGCACACGGTCCACAGGGGGTAACTACGAGCAGTACTTC
>NA|TRBV4-2|TRBJ1-1|NA
CASSQPERGNTEAFF
TGTGCCAGCAGCCAACCCGAGAGGGGGAACACTGAAGCTTTCTTT
>TRBD1|TRBV6-4|TRBJ2-1|NA
CASREDGEGANEQFF
TGTGCCAGCAGAGAGGACGGCGAGGGGGCAAATGAGCAGTTCTTC
>NA|TRBV7-2|TRBJ2-3|few
CASSLGAGASTDTQYF
TGTGCCAGCAGCTTAGGGGCGGGGGCGAGCACAGATACGCAGTATTTT
>NA|TRBV7-2|TRBJ2-1|NA
CASSPEGAAYNEQFF
TGTGCCAGCAGCCCAGAGGGAGCAGCCTACAATGAGCAGTTCTTC
>NA|TRBV7-2|TRBJ2-1|NA
CASSCGTADNEQFF
TGTGCCAGCAGTTGCGGGACAGCTGACAATGAGCAGTTCTTC
>NA|TRBV7-9|TRBJ2-4|NA
CASSLDGGVLAKNIQYF
TGTGCCAGCAGCTTAGATGGGGGAGTACTAGCCAAAAACATTCAGTACTTC
>NA|TRBV30|TRBJ1-5|few
CAWSTGGALQPQHF
TGTGCCTGGAGTACGGGGGGCGCGTTGCAGCCCCAGCATTTT
>NA|TRBV7-2|TRBJ1-6|NA
CASSLGSGSSPLHF
TGTGCCAGCAGCTTAGGATCGGGGAGTTCACCCCTCCACTTT
>NA|TRBV28|TRBJ1-2|NA
CASSRMVGGGSGYTF
TGTGCCAGCAGTCGTATGGTAGGGGGAGGGAGTGGCTACACCTTC
>TRBD2|TRBV29-1|TRBJ2-1|few
CSVDQAGIYNEQFF
TGCAGCGTTGATCAAGCGGGGATCTACAATGAGCAGTTCTTC
>TRBD1|TRBV14|TRBJ1-2|NA
CASSQVPGGAGGYTF
TGTGCCAGCAGCCAAGTACCAGGGGGCGCGGGTGGCTACACCTTC
>NA|TRBV30|TRBJ2-4|NA
CAWSGGMNIQYF
TGTGCCTGGAGTGGAGGAATGAACATTCAGTACTTC
>NA|TRBV6-2/TRBV6-3|TRBJ2-3|NA
CASSFGRTSTDTQYF
TGTGCCAGCAGTTTCGGACGTACTAGCACAGATACGCAGTATTTT
>TRBD1|TRBV9|TRBJ2-4|NA
CASGTGTGAKNIQYF
TGTGCCAGCGGAACCGGGACAGGGGCCAAAAACATTCAGTACTTC
>TRBD1|TRBV5-1|TRBJ2-2|NA
CASSYGQGTGELFF
TGCGCCAGCAGCTACGGACAGGGCACCGGGGAGCTGTTTTTT
>NA|TRBV7-3|TRBJ2-1|few
CASSSRGGENEQFF
TGTGCCAGCAGCTCGCGGGGTGGGGAGAATGAGCAGTTCTTC